This T cell receptor beta chain is from a study of patients and donors after allogeneic stem cell transplantation. Each CDR3 protein gets one entry after TCRdb re-called the RT-PCR reads with MiXCR. Of more than 850,000 distinct CDR3 sequences listed, more than 15% were seen once; the top ten hold around 6%. Trimming pared 4 bases from V and 4 bases from J, leaving 13 bases between. This CDR3 spans 14 amino acids. Germline CDR1 MGHRA, CDR2 YSYEKL. V and J are TRBV4-1 and TRBJ1-1; D ambiguous. Sequencing was done on a sample of blood, either unsorted or a sorted T cell fraction (not recorded which). This TCR was sampled from a human donor who was either an allogeneic HSCT recipient or a stem cell or donor lymphocyte infusion donor (not recorded which). It is not recorded whose cells these are; they may come from a transplant donor. The CDR3 protein is CASSPNQWGTEAFF. In nucleotides, the CDR3 is TGCGCCAGCAGCCCTAATCAGTGGGGCACTGAAGCTTTCTTT.